The present T cell receptor (beta chain) was sequenced within a study of metastatic and nonmetastatic thyroid tumors. Study-wide background: Repertoire data that came from the blood and tumor or nodule tissue of malignant and benign thyroid patients were compared.

Per the original methods: Clinicopathological groups supplied CDR3 differences that were used to build a distant-metastasis classifier for papillary thyroid cancer. Via MiXCR, TCRdb re-called the PCR reads. TCRdb assigned the V and J calls; the authors' analysis was not used. The sample has about 33,000 clones; roughly a sixth are singletons. In the case of this clone: The target antigen is unknown.

Study outcomes and limitations: Relative to benign nodules, malignant thyroid tumors were reportedly characterized by significantly elevated TCR beta diversity in blood and tumor.

Trimming pared 9 bases from V and 4 bases from J, leaving 6 bases between. Germline V lookup: CDR1 MDHEN, CDR2 SYDVKM. CDR3 length: 11 amino acids. Thyroid surgery was performed in patients who had received no treatment beforehand. The source is a male donor with papillary thyroid cancer or a benign thyroid nodule (not recorded which). Some clones in this sample may be carry-over from other donors' samples. The sequenced material came from blood. V gene TRBV28 combines with J gene TRBJ2-2; D is uncertain. The CDR3 protein is CASERTGELFF. The CDR3 DNA reads TGTGCCAGTGAACGCACCGGGGAGCTGTTTTTT.